These 17 T cell receptor beta chains were all obtained from the same sample, sequenced in a study of post-analysis software for immune sequencing data. The antigens for these receptors are not known. Study observations and caveats: Relative to controls, patients had about 5 TRBV segments at higher frequency, with TRBV5-6, TRBV5-1 and TRBV20-1 among these.

Prepared libraries of TCR beta cDNA carried unique molecular identifiers. TCRdb re-called the PCR reads through MiXCR, storing one row per CDR3 protein. The top ten clones hold under 0.7% of a sample with approximately 730,000 distinct CDR3 sequences, roughly 27% of them seen once. The sample comprised blood. These TCRs come from a girl between 5 and 17 years old with multiple sclerosis.

V usage is TRBV14 and J usage is TRBJ2-3, with unresolved D. CDR1 SGHDN and CDR2 FVKESK come from the germline V gene. Trimming cost V 4 bases and J 4 bases, with 12 bases left between them. The CDR3 covers 14 residues. The CDR3 DNA reads as TGTGCCAGCAGCCCCCACCTACGAGCAGATACGCAGTATTTT. Amino acid sequence: CASSPHLRADTQYF.

This clonotype was found a few times. The chain is built from TRBV10-3 and TRBJ2-1; TRBD1 matches 12 bases. Germline CDR1 is ENHRY and CDR2 is SYGVKD. Losses at the gene ends were 5 bases for V and 8 bases for J; bases not matched to a gene: 10. CDR3 size: 16 residues. The CDR3 protein is CAISPGTGGAYDEQFF. CDR3 DNA: TGTGCCATCAGTCCCGGGACAGGGGGCGCTTACGATGAGCAGTTCTTC.

This clonotype was seen a few times. J is TRBJ2-1 and V is TRBV5-1; 9 bases match TRBD2. The germline CDR1 and CDR2 sequences are SGHRS and YFSETQ. The J segment lost 8 bases and the V segment lost 2 bases, leaving 14 bases of the junction unmatched. This CDR3 has 17 amino acids. CDR3 loop: CASSFYSGSPLGDEQFF. Written as DNA, the CDR3 is TGCGCCAGCAGCTTTTATAGCGGGAGTCCCTTAGGCGATGAGCAGTTCTTC.

This clonotype was seen ten or more times. V usage is TRBV29-1 and J usage is TRBJ1-5; D is uncertain. The V and J ends lost 6 bases and 0 bases respectively, with 12 bases between them. The CDR3 covers 14 residues. CDR1 is SQVTM, CDR2 ANQGSEA, per germline. The CDR3 nucleotides read TGCAGCGTCCGCGGTTCGGATAGCAATCAGCCCCAGCATTTT. It is translated as CSVRGSDSNQPQHF. Full variable domain (missing parts from reference TRBV29-1 and TRBJ1-5): SAVISQKPSRDICQRGTSLTIQCQVDSQVTMMFWYRQQPGQSLTLIATANQGSEATYESGFVIDKFPISRPNLTFSTLTVSNMSPEDSSIYLCSVRGSDSNQPQHFGDGTRLSIL.

The gene calls are TRBV5-1 and TRBJ2-1; TRBD2 matches 10 bases. The ends lost 4 bases at V and 0 bases at J; junction bases unmatched: 13. Germline lookup yields CDR1 SGHRS and CDR2 YFSETQ. The CDR3 runs to 19 residues. The CDR3 DNA is TGCGCCAGCAGCGGTAGCGGGGGGCCTTATCAGACCTCCTACAATGAGCAGTTCTTC. It encodes CASSGSGGPYQTSYNEQFF. The whole variable domain, remainder taken from reference TRBV5-1 and TRBJ2-1, is KAGVTQTPRYLIKTRGQQVTLSCSPISGHRSVSWYQQTPGQGLQFLFEYFSETQRNKGNFPGRFSGRQFSNSRSEMNVSTLELGDSALYLCASSGSGGPYQTSYNEQFFGPGTRLTVL.

This clonotype was seen a handful of times. The chain joins TRBV7-2 to TRBJ2-7, with TRBD1 matching over 8 bases. Per the germline V gene, CDR1 is SGHTA and CDR2 is FQGNSA. The V and J ends lost 1 base and 7 bases, in that order; junction bases with no gene match: 6. This CDR3 is 14 amino acids long. DNA for the CDR3: TGTGCCAGCAGCTTAGGGCAGGGGGCGGGAGAGCAGTACTTC. Its protein is CASSLGQGAGEQYF.

The CDR3 DNA reads as TGCGCCAGCAGCTTGGGAGGACAGGGTATGCTAAATGAGCAGTTCTTC. Amino acid sequence: CASSLGGQGMLNEQFF. The genes are TRBV5-1 and TRBJ2-1, with 8 bases matching TRBD1. J lost 7 bases, V lost 0 bases, and 9 bases had no gene match. Looked up from germline, CDR1 is SGHRS and CDR2 is YFSETQ. The CDR3 contains 16 residues.

In this sample, this clonotype turned up a few times. The gene calls are TRBV29-1 and TRBJ1-5; 10 bases agree with TRBD1. In germline, CDR1 is SQVTM, CDR2 ANQGSEA. The CDR3 totals 16 residues. Unmatched junction bases numbered 5, after V lost 3 bases and J lost 0 bases. The CDR3 DNA is TGCAGCGTTGAGGACAGGGGGACAAATAGCAATCAGCCCCAGCATTTT. This sequence encodes CSVEDRGTNSNQPQHF.

There are a few counts of this clonotype. The CDR3 sequence: CASSQARGRYYGYTF. CDR3 bases: TGTGCCAGCAGCCAAGCAAGGGGGCGCTACTATGGCTACACCTTC. The V gene is TRBV3-1, the J gene TRBJ1-2, with TRBD1 identical over 7 bases. Germline assignment: CDR1 LGHDT and CDR2 YNNKEL (reference sequence). The CDR3 runs 15 residues. The J segment lost 3 bases and the V segment lost 1 base, leaving 5 bases of the junction unmatched.

This clonotype was picked up a small number of times. The genes are TRBV15 and TRBJ1-2; D is uncertain. Germline CDR1 reads LNHNV; CDR2 reads YYDKDF (reference sequence). The CDR3 length is 13 residues. The ends were cut back, 0 bases at V and 3 bases at J, with 5 bases in the middle. As DNA, the CDR3 is TGTGCCACCAGCAGAGAAAGGGACTATGGCTACACCTTC. Translation gives CATSRERDYGYTF.

The rearrangement uses TRBV20-1 and TRBJ1-2; 9 positions agree with TRBD1. The CDR3 has 13 amino acids. Per germline, CDR1 DFQATT and CDR2 SNEGSKA (reference sequence). V lost 5 bases to trimming and J lost 6 bases; unmatched junction nucleotides: 7. CDR3 sequence (DNA): TGCAGTGCTTGGACAGGGGCCTTGGATGGCTACACCTTC. This translates into CSAWTGALDGYTF.

This clonotype appeared a few times. V usage is TRBV20-1 and J usage is TRBJ1-5; the match to TRBD1 covers 7 bases. CDR1 is DFQATT and CDR2 is SNEGSKA in the germline V gene (reference sequence). CDR3 length: 14 residues. The ends lost 0 bases at V and 4 bases at J; junction bases unmatched: 3. The CDR3 DNA follows: TGCAGTGCTAGAGAGCCAGGGGGGAATCAGCCCCAGCATTTT. It specifies CSAREPGGNQPQHF.

This chain links TRBV6-5 with TRBJ2-6, with D possibly being TRBD2 (5 bases). The V gene's germline CDR1 is MNHEY and CDR2 SVGAGI. This CDR3 has 17 amino acids. V was shortened by 2 bases and J by 2 bases, with 13 bases between the two germline ends. CDR3 in DNA: TGTGCCAGCAGTTACCGCGGGTCTTCCCCTGGGGCCAACGTCCTGACTTTC. Encoded protein: CASSYRGSSPGANVLTF.

This clonotype came up a few times. The chain has TRBV3-1 and TRBJ2-5, with D tentatively TRBD2 (6 bases). V was clipped by 1 base and J by 5 bases, with 20 bases between them. CDR1 and CDR2 from the germline V gene are LGHDT and YNNKEL (reference sequence). This CDR3 region has 17 residues. CDR3 sequence reads: CASSQGRGRSSGETQYF. The CDR3 coding sequence is TGTGCCAGCAGCCAAGGGAGGGGACGTAGCAGTGGGGAGACCCAGTACTTC.

The V gene is TRBV5-1, the J gene TRBJ1-1; D possibly corresponds to TRBD1 (5 bases). The germline gives CDR1 SGHRS, CDR2 YFSETQ. V was clipped by 7 bases and J by 6 bases, with 13 bases between them. The CDR3 length is 12 residues. The CDR3 coding sequence is TGCGCCAGCTCTTGGGAAGGGGCTGAAGCTTTCTTT. Translation: CASSWEGAEAFF.

In this sample, this clonotype turned up a few times. The rearrangement uses TRBV29-1 and TRBJ2-1; tentatively, D is TRBD2 (7 bases). Per germline, CDR1 SQVTM and CDR2 ANQGSEA. This CDR3 has 15 amino acids. V dropped 6 bases and J dropped 8 bases, with 23 bases sitting between them. CDR3 DNA sequence: TGCAGCGTCGAAAGGGGGAGGGGGAACAGTTATGAGCAGTTCTTC. Its translation is CSVERGRGNSYEQFF.

The chain couples TRBV7-8 to TRBJ2-2, with 8 positions matching TRBD1. J was trimmed by 5 bases and V by 4 bases; bases with no gene match: 9. The CDR3 consists of 16 residues. Germline CDR1 reads SGHVS; CDR2 reads FQNEAQ. The CDR3 DNA sequence: TGTGCCAGCAGCTCCCACCGGACAGGGAGAACCGGGGAGCTGTTTTTT. Its translation is CASSSHRTGRTGELFF.